This TCR beta chain was captured by sequencing in a study of cytomegalovirus exposure and HLA in healthy donors. This clone was seen more than once but under ten times. Its antigen is still unknown. Study-level findings and limits: The study listed 164 cytomegalovirus-associated TCR beta chains.

Germline V gene sequence: CDR1 SGHDT, CDR2 YYEEEE. Trimming removed 3 bases from V and 4 bases from J, with 10 bases in between. The CDR3 contains 13 residues. Only in-frame clones appear in the TCRdb table, and some are missing; sequencing was by immunoSEQ multiplex PCR. The data contain some 110,000 clones, about 88% of them singletons. This clonotype was sampled from a man aged 18 to 29 in good health and CMV-seropositive. Sequenced sample: PBMCs. The chain joins TRBV5-6 to TRBJ1-1, with D possibly TRBD1 on 6 matching bases. As DNA, the CDR3 is TGTGCCAGCAGCTCCGGGACACTCACTGAAGCTTTCTTT. Residues: CASSSGTLTEAFF.